The source of this TCR beta chain is a study of blood T cell repertoires in COVID-19 (dated by TCRdb to between 2020 and 2021). Turning to the overall study: Samples covering the acute and convalescent phases of COVID-19 were provided by collaborators in the United States, Italy and Spain. The repertoires were released in a freely available public database meant as a resource for research on the immune response to SARS-CoV-2. The samples were drawn from two sources: the first 160 participants of the ongoing ImmuneRACE study, and some 1,300 subjects contributed by 6 global collaborators. Subjects who had been exposed to COVID-19, were actively infected with it, or had recovered from it provided the deeply sampled blood TCRbeta repertoires that made up the dataset. HLA class I and class II types, where available, came from metadata supplied by the sample provider rather than from assay-based typing. Nearly every sample came with metadata listing a de-identified subject ID, COVID-19 status, age in years and sex. The material from the prospective study consisted of cDNA or gDNA derived from T cells, B-cell-depleted T cells, or PBMCs.

Here is what the overall study found, with its caveats: The amount of clinical and demographic metadata varied by source and participant and was provided uncurated.

In the case of this clone: What this receptor recognizes is not known. It has no much larger one-base neighbor in the sample; base qualities were not kept.

Each collaborating institution followed its own protocols to collect whole blood in K2EDTA tubes. Collaborator samples were shipped for TCRbeta analysis as frozen whole blood, isolated PBMCs, or DNA extracted from either sample type. TCRbeta CDR3 regions were amplified from genomic DNA by means of the immunoSEQ Assay, a bias-controlled multiplex PCR. Turning to the authors' computational methods: The number of nucleated cells in each sample was estimated by amplification of reference gene primers within the assay. Sequence reads were collapsed and filtered to measure the absolute abundance of every unique TCRbeta CDR3 rearrangement. For each sample, productive Simpson clonality was calculated as the square root of Simpson's diversity index across productive rearrangements. TCRdb mirrors the immuneACCESS table, restricted to in-frame sequences. Some clones are absent from its copies; in checked studies, under half trace to an unresolved V gene, and the reason for the others is unknown. Clone size and V and J calls were adopted from that table, with D and trimming inferred from the DNA. Present in this sample are more than 150,000 clones, about 86% of which were seen just once. The ten largest clones capture about 7% of the sample.

V is clipped by 0 bases and J by 9 bases, and the sequence between their germline boundaries is 7 bases long. The CDR3 measures 12 amino acids from cysteine to phenylalanine. Just CDR3 DNA is preserved here, 36 bases in frame from base 1. The germline V gene supplies CDR1 SGHRS and CDR2 YFSETQ. Here the chain combines TRBV5-1 and TRBJ2-1; a weak D assignment points to TRBD2 (5 bases agree). The sequence was obtained from a man between 50 and 59 years old with active or convalescent COVID-19. The specimen was peripheral blood. In nucleotides, the sequence is TGCGCCAGCAGCTTGGGTCGGGGTGAGCAGTTCTTC. It translates as CASSLGRGEQFF.